The 20 T cell receptor beta chains below all came from one sample that was sequenced in a study of CD8+ T cells in alopecia areata. Following RNA extraction, reverse transcription yielded cDNA that acted as the sequencing template. The repertoire was sequenced with immunoSEQ multiplex PCR; TCRdb's copy has only in-frame clones and lacks some. The sample lists 150,000 or so clones, around 55% occurring once. The specimen sequenced was CD4+ T cells sorted from blood. The receptors derive from a human donor in good health.

This clone has only a few counts. V and J are TRBV7-3 and TRBJ2-7, with D possibly being TRBD1 (5 bases). Trimming cost V 5 bases and J 6 bases, with 20 bases left between them. CDR3 length: 15 residues. From germline, CDR1 is SGHTA and CDR2 FQGTGA. DNA of the CDR3: TGTGCCAGCAGCCCCGGCGCTGGGGCTTACGGCGAGCAGTACTTC. The encoded protein is CASSPGAGAYGEQYF.

The genes are TRBV5-1 and TRBJ2-3; D is undetermined. The length of the CDR3 is 14 residues. V gave up 0 bases and J gave up 4 bases, with 9 bases separating them. Germline V gives CDR1 SGHRS, CDR2 YFSETQ. The CDR3 spells CASSLDVVADTQYF. Here the CDR3 DNA reads TGCGCCAGCAGCTTGGATGTCGTAGCAGATACGCAGTATTTT.

This clone has more than one count but fewer than ten. This chain joins TRBV30 and TRBJ2-2; TRBD1 is a possible D gene (6 bases). Between the trimmed V and J ends, which lost 5 bases and 1 base, there was a span of 14 bases. CDR1 GTSNPN and CDR2 SVGIG come from the germline V gene (reference sequence). This CDR3 region has 15 residues. The CDR3 DNA reads TGTGCCTGGGGGGGCGCGGCTGTGAACACCGGGGAGCTGTTTTTT. As protein: CAWGGAAVNTGELFF.

DNA of the CDR3: TGTGCCTGGAACTGGAGAGGTGAGCAGTTCTTC. Translating gives CAWNWRGEQFF. This rearrangement joins TRBV30 to TRBJ2-1, with no clear D. Trimming took off 4 bases at V and 9 bases at J, with 10 bases between the two ends. The CDR3 consists of 11 residues. Germline V gene lookup returns CDR1 GTSNPN and CDR2 SVGIG (reference sequence).

CDR3 region: CATSRENTGELFF. The CDR3 DNA follows: TGTGCCACCAGCAGAGAAAACACCGGGGAGCTGTTTTTT. This chain connects TRBV15 to TRBJ2-2; the D is unclear. The V and J ends lost 0 bases and 2 bases respectively, with 1 base between them. From germline, CDR1 is LNHNV and CDR2 YYDKDF (reference sequence). The CDR3 is made up of 13 amino acids.

The chain recombines TRBV20-1 with TRBJ1-1; D gene unclear. CDR1 is DFQATT, CDR2 SNEGSKA, per germline (reference sequence). The V and J ends lost 6 bases and 7 bases respectively, with 12 bases between them. The CDR3 runs to 11 residues. Here the CDR3 DNA reads TGCAGTGCCGTTCCAATACTTGAAGCTTTCTTT. This sequence encodes CSAVPILEAFF.

This sequence joins TRBV6-5 and TRBJ2-3; 8 bases match TRBD1. After removal of 5 bases from V and 1 base from J, the junction contained 2 bases not matched to a gene. This CDR3 has 14 amino acids. Looked up from germline, CDR1 is MNHEY and CDR2 is SVGAGI. In DNA form, the CDR3 reads TGTGCCAGCAGTATGACAGGGGGCACAGATACGCAGTATTTT. Its protein is CASSMTGGTDTQYF.

The chain couples TRBV28 to TRBJ2-3; no reliable D call. Germline V gives CDR1 MDHEN, CDR2 SYDVKM. The V and J ends lost 8 bases and 3 bases respectively, with 6 bases between them. This CDR3 has 11 amino acids. The CDR3 protein is CASGRTDTQYF. The CDR3 DNA is TGTGCCAGCGGGCGGACAGATACGCAGTATTTT.

This clone was observed many times. The V gene is TRBV6-1, the J gene TRBJ2-7; D is undetermined. The CDR3 consists of 11 residues. With 7 bases removed from V and 6 bases from J, the gap between germline ends came to 10 bases. Germline CDR1 MNHNS, CDR2 SASEGT. The CDR3 DNA sequence: TGTGCCAGCACCGCCTTCTCCGAGCAGTACTTC. The encoded protein is CASTAFSEQYF.

This clone was counted between two and nine times. V is TRBV4-1 and J is TRBJ2-5, with a possible D match to TRBD1 (5 bases). The V and J ends lost 4 bases and 2 bases respectively, with 17 bases between them. Germline values: CDR1 MGHRA, CDR2 YSYEKL. This CDR3 has 16 residues. CDR3 protein: CASSRNQGSAQETQYF. Here the CDR3 DNA reads TGCGCCAGCAGCCGGAACCAGGGCAGTGCTCAAGAGACCCAGTACTTC.

J is TRBJ1-4 and V is TRBV30, with D perhaps matching TRBD1 (5 bases). The V end lost 3 bases, the J end lost 8 bases, and 16 bases lay between the germline ends. Germline V CDR1 and CDR2: GTSNPN, SVGIG (reference sequence). The CDR3 covers 14 residues. CDR3 amino acids: CAWRLTGGVEKLFF. In DNA form, the CDR3 reads TGTGCCTGGAGATTGACCGGGGGGGTGGAAAAACTGTTTTTT.

The chain joins TRBV7-2 to TRBJ2-1; TRBD2 agrees at 7 bases. CDR3 length equals 14 residues. CDR1 and CDR2 (germline): SGHTA, FQGNSA. V lost 5 bases to trimming and J lost 6 bases; unmatched junction nucleotides: 7. CDR3 DNA sequence: TGTGCCAGCAGCCCAACGACTAGCTTCAATGAGCAGTTCTTC. It specifies CASSPTTSFNEQFF.

The rearrangement joins TRBV2 to TRBJ2-3; 8 nucleotides match TRBD1. The CDR3 extends over 15 amino acids. V lost 0 bases and J lost 6; bases outside the gene matches: 5. CDR1 is SNHLY and CDR2 is FYNNEI in the germline V gene. The CDR3 bases are TGTGCCAGCAGTGAAGCGCCCAGGGGGCCTGATACGCAGTATTTT. It yields the protein CASSEAPRGPDTQYF.

This clone was detected only a few times. The rearrangement links TRBV15 to TRBJ1-5; the D gene is possibly TRBD1 (5 bases). The CDR3 covers 15 residues. Germline CDR1 is LNHNV and CDR2 is YYDKDF (reference sequence). V was trimmed by 1 base and J by 0 bases, leaving 7 bases between them. The CDR3 nucleotides are TGTGCCACCAGCAGAGCAGGGTCTAGCAATCAGCCCCAGCATTTT. Translating it yields CATSRAGSSNQPQHF.

There are a few counts of this clone. The chain has TRBV2 and TRBJ2-3; no reliable D call. CDR1 and CDR2 from the germline V gene are SNHLY and FYNNEI. This CDR3 comprises 13 residues. Trimming shortened V by 11 bases and J by 2 bases, and 14 bases separated the two germline ends. DNA for the CDR3: TGTGCCGCGCCCGGCCCCAACACAGATACGCAGTATTTT. It is translated as CAAPGPNTDTQYF. Filled out from reference TRBV2 and TRBJ2-3, the complete variable domain reads EPEVTQTPSHQVTQMGQEVILRCVPISNHLYFYWYRQILGQKVEFLVSFYNNEISEKSEIFDDQFSVERPDGSNFTLKIRSTKLEDSAMYFCAAPGPNTDTQYFGPGTRLTVL.

V gene TRBV15 combines with J gene TRBJ1-2, with no clear D. Germline V lookup: CDR1 LNHNV, CDR2 YYDKDF (reference sequence). The CDR3 contains 15 residues. V was shortened by 0 bases and J by 6 bases, with 14 bases between the two germline ends. The CDR3 region is CATSRDLLRPNGYTF. Here the CDR3 DNA reads TGTGCCACCAGCAGAGATTTACTTAGGCCGAATGGCTACACCTTC.

The V and J genes are TRBV7-9 and TRBJ1-2, with D maybe TRBD1 (6 bases). Germline CDR1 and CDR2: SEHNR and FQNEAQ (reference sequence). There are 16 residues in the CDR3. V dropped 2 bases and J dropped 0 bases, with 13 bases sitting between them. The CDR3, as DNA: TGTGCCAGCAGCTTAATACCAGGGGACCCTAACTATGGCTACACCTTC. Its protein product is CASSLIPGDPNYGYTF.

This chain connects TRBV7-9 to TRBJ2-1; TRBD2 is a possible D gene (5 bases). V shed 0 bases and J shed 10 bases, with 13 bases lying between them. Germline V lookup: CDR1 SEHNR, CDR2 FQNEAQ (reference sequence). This CDR3 is 14 amino acids long. CDR3 amino acids: CASSLAASLREQFF. The DNA for the CDR3 is TGTGCCAGCAGCTTAGCCGCTAGCCTCCGAGAGCAGTTCTTC.

On this clone itself: Other DNA variants within this sample encode the same CDR3. V is TRBV7-9 and J is TRBJ2-3, with D uncertain. The CDR3 runs to 11 residues. V was shortened by 4 bases and J by 6 bases, with 5 bases between the two germline ends. From germline, CDR1 is SEHNR and CDR2 FQNEAQ (reference sequence). The CDR3 DNA reads TGTGCCAGCAGCTCGAGGGATACGCAGTATTTT. It encodes CASSSRDTQYF. Combining the CDR3 with reference TRBV7-9 and TRBJ2-3 gives the whole variable domain DTGVSQNPRHKITKRGQNVTFRCDPISEHNRLYWYRQTLGQGPEFLTYFQNEAQLEKSRLLSDRFSAERPKGSFSTLEIQRTEQGDSAMYLCASSSRDTQYFGPGTRLTVL.

This chain links TRBV29-1 with TRBJ2-5, with TRBD2 matching 8 bases. J gave up 2 bases and V 3 bases, and 14 bases lay outside the gene matches. This CDR3 contains 17 residues. Germline V gene sequence: CDR1 SQVTM, CDR2 ANQGSEA. The CDR3: CSVEMGRAGLVQETQYF. CDR3 DNA sequence: TGCAGCGTTGAGATGGGTAGAGCGGGACTAGTTCAAGAGACCCAGTACTTC.